This T cell receptor (beta chain) comes out of a study of regulatory T cells in long-lasting Graves disease. In building TCR beta libraries, iRepertoire HTBI primers were used together with Arm-PCR of CDR3 regions. Each CDR3 protein gets one entry after TCRdb re-called the multiplex PCR reads with MiXCR. The table records about 440,000 distinct CDR3 sequences, approximately 15% of them present only once. The CDR3 is made up of 16 amino acids. About this clonotype: One base away lies a much larger clone, so this may be a sequencing read error.

Stated time point: newly diagnosed GD, antithyroid drugs for less than 3 months. Extracted PBMC RNA gave rise to the TCR library. Patients of an endocrinology department in Xi'an, China, were included. The data were also submitted as part of a second study, on T cells in Graves' hyperthyroidism and ophthalmopathy.

This receptor was taken from a woman younger than 45 with Graves disease. Sequenced material: peripheral blood mononuclear cells (PBMCs), taken at new diagnosis, from a patient treated with antithyroid drugs. V usage is TRBV12-3 or TRBV12-4 and J usage is TRBJ2-3; 8 bases fit TRBD1. CDR3 sequence reads: CASSHRQGFRTDTRYF. CDR3 coding DNA: TGTGCCAGCAGTCATCGACAGGGGTTCAGAACAGATACGCGGTATTTT.